This T cell receptor beta chain emerged from a study of shared clonotypes between healthy human individuals. The CD4+ fraction was divided into a CD45RA+ naive subset and a CD45RA-negative memory subset. Concerning this clone itself: Its antigen is not known.

Researchers ran the assay at a deep level. Profiled with immunoSEQ multiplex PCR; TCRdb holds only in-frame clones, not every one. The sample contains roughly 500,000 clones, approximately 95% of which appear only once. CDR3 length: 12 residues. V dropped 1 base and J dropped 16 bases, with 14 bases sitting between them. The germline V gene encodes CDR1 SNHLY and CDR2 FYNNEI. Study results and caveats: Estimated richness was generally greater in naive than memory subsets.

The clonotype was recovered from a woman aged 25 to 39 in good health. Sequenced material: naive CD4+ T cells sorted from blood. This sample's subset: CD45RA+ positively selected. V is TRBV2 and J is TRBJ2-1; the D call may be TRBD1 or TRBD2 (7 bases each). CDR3 nucleotides: TGTGCCAGCAGTGAAGGGGGAGGGGGCCCTTTCTTC. Residues: CASSEGGGGPFF.